This TCR beta chain originates from a study of blood T cell repertoires in COVID-19 (dated by TCRdb to between 2020 and 2021). Background for the entire study: The collaborator samples originated in the United States, Italy and Spain and spanned the acute and convalescent phases of COVID-19. HLA class I and class II types, where available, came from metadata supplied by the sample provider rather than from assay-based typing. Samples were obtained from the ongoing ImmuneRACE study (first 160 participants) and from approximately 1,200 subjects provided by 6 global collaborators. Subjects who had been exposed to COVID-19, were actively infected with it, or had recovered from it provided the deeply sampled blood TCRbeta repertoires that made up the dataset. The material from the prospective study consisted of cDNA or gDNA derived from T cells, B-cell-depleted T cells, or PBMCs. Nearly every sample came with metadata listing a de-identified subject ID, COVID-19 status, age in years and sex. A freely available public database, intended as a resource for researchers studying the immune response to SARS-CoV-2, is where the repertoires were released.

Taken from the germline V gene, the CDR1 and CDR2 loops are SGHDN and FVKESK. V and J lose 7 bases and 4 bases, and a span of 16 bases separates them. Including the terminal cysteine and phenylalanine, the CDR3 comprises 14 residues. The entry retains the CDR3 DNA only, 42 bases that are in frame from base 1. Here is what the overall study found, with its caveats: How much clinical and demographic metadata was included differed by source and by participant, and the metadata was provided uncurated.

TCRbeta CDR3 regions were amplified from genomic DNA by means of the immunoSEQ Assay, a bias-controlled multiplex PCR. Processing in the source paper ran as follows. The number of nucleated cells in each sample was estimated from the amplification of reference gene primers within the assay. To quantify the absolute abundance of each unique TCRbeta CDR3 rearrangement, sequence reads were collapsed and filtered. For each sample, productive Simpson clonality was calculated as the square root of Simpson's diversity index over productive rearrangements. TCRdb holds this immuneACCESS table with in-frame rearrangements only. Some clones are missing; in checked studies, unresolved V genes explain under half, and the rest has no known cause. V and J calls plus clone size are reproduced from that table; the DNA served to infer D and trimming. The sample table contains about 270,000 clones; only one count was recorded for 90% of them. The top ten constitute roughly 4% of the sample.

This clone was seen only once. Its antigen specificity is not known. The record has no base qualities; no much larger clone is one base away. Participants in the prospective study were aged roughly 18 to 100 years, lived in some 24 United States geographic areas, and enrolled through a virtual design. Cohort assignment in the prospective study relied on participant-reported clinical history from a screening survey and a study questionnaire. Each participant in the prospective study had whole blood, serum and a nasopharyngeal or oropharyngeal swab collected by mobile phlebotomists. Participants in the prospective study had the option to provide additional blood draws and questionnaires over a 2-month period. Before DNA extraction, prospective study blood samples were shipped either frozen or at room temperature.

In this chain, TRBV14 is recombined with TRBJ1-2, and possibly TRBD1, on 5 matching bases. This receptor was obtained from a woman in her thirties with acute COVID-19. The sequencing sample was made of PBMCs or T cells enriched from blood (not recorded which). The sequenced DNA is TGTGCCAGCATCAGGGTGGCGATCGGCTATGGCTACACCTTC. This is translated as CASIRVAIGYGYTF.